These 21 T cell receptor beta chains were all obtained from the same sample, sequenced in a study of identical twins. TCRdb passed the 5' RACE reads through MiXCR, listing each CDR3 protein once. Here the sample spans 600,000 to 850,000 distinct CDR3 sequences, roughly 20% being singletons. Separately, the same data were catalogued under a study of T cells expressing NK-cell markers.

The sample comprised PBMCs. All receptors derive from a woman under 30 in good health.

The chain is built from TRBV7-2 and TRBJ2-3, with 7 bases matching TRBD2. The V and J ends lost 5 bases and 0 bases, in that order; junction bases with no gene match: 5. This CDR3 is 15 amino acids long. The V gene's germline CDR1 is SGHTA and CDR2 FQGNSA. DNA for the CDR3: TGTGCCAGCAGCCTGTATAGCGGGAGCACAGATACGCAGTATTTT. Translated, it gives CASSLYSGSTDTQYF.

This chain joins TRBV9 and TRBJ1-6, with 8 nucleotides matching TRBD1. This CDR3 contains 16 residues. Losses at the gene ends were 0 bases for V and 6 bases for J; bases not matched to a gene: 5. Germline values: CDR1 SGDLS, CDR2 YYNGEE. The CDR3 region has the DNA TGTGCCAGCAGCGTAGCTCAGGGGGCCGGTAATTCACCCCTCCACTTT. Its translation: CASSVAQGAGNSPLHF.

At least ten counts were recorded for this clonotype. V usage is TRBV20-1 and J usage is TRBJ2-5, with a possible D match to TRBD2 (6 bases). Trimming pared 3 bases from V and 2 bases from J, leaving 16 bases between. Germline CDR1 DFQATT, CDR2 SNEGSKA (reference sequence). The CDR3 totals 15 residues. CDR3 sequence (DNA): TGCAGTGCTAGCCGAGGCGGCGGGGTACAAGAGACCCAGTACTTC. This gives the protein CSASRGGGVQETQYF.

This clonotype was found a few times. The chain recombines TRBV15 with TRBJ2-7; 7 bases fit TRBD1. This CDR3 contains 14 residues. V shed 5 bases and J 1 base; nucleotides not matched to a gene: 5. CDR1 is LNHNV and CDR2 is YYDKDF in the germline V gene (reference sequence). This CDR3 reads CATSQDRVSYEQYF. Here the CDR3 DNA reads TGTGCCACCAGCCAAGACAGGGTTTCCTACGAGCAGTACTTC. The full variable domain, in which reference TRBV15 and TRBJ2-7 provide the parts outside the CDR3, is DAMVIQNPRYQVTQFGKPVTLSCSQTLNHNVMYWYQQKSSQAPKLLFHYYDKDFNNEADTPDNFQSRRPNTSFCFLDIRSPGLGDTAMYLCATSQDRVSYEQYFGPGTRLTVT.

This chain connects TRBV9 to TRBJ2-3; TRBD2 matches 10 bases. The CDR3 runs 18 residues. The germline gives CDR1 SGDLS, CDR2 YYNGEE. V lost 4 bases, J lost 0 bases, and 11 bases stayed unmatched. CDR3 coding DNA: TGTGCCAGCAGCCCCCGGGGTAGCGGGAGGCCTAGCACAGATACGCAGTATTTT. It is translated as CASSPRGSGRPSTDTQYF.

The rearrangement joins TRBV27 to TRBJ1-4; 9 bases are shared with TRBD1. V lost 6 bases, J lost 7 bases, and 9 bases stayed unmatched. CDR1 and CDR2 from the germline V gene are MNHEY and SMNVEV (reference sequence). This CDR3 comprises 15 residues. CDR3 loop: CASSVTGTGSEKLFF. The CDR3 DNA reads TGTGCCAGCAGCGTTACCGGGACAGGGAGTGAAAAACTGTTTTTT.

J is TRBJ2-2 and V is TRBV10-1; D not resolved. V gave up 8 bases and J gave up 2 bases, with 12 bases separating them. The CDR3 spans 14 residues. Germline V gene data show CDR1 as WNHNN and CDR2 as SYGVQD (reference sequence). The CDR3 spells CASGKDYNTGELFF. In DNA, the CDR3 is TGCGCCAGCGGCAAAGATTACAACACCGGGGAGCTGTTTTTT.

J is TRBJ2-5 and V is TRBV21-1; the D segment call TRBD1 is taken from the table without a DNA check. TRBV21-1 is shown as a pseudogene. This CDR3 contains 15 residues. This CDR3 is CASSQRQGARETQYF. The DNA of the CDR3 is TGTGCCAGCAGCCAAAGACAGGGGGCGAGAGAGACCCAGTACTTC.

The CDR3 is CASSRTKTTSGRTDTQYF. For the CDR3, the DNA is TGTGCCAGCAGTCGCACCAAAACGACTAGCGGGAGGACAGATACGCAGTATTTT. The chain joins TRBV6-1 to TRBJ2-3; TRBD2 agrees at 13 bases. Germline V gene sequence: CDR1 MNHNS, CDR2 SASEGT. Trimming removed 5 bases from V and 3 bases from J; junction bases left unmatched: 11. CDR3 length equals 18 residues.

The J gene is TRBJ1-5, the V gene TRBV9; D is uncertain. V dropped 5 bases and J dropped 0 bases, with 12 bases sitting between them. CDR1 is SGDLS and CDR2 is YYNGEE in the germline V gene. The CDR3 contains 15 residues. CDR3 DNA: TGTGCCAGCAGTCGAGGCGGGGATAGCAATCAGCCCCAGCATTTT. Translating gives CASSRGGDSNQPQHF.

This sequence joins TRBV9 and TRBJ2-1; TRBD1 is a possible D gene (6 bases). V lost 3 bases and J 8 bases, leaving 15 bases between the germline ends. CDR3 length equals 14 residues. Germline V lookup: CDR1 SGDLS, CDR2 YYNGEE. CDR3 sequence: CASSETTEGDEQFF. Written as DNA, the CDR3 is TGTGCCAGCAGCGAAACTACCGAGGGGGATGAGCAGTTCTTC.

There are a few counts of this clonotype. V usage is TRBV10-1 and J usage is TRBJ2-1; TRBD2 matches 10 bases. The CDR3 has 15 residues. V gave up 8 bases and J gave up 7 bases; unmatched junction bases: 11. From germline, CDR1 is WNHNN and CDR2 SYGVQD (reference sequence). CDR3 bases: TGCGCCAGCGCCGCAGCGGGAGGGCCGAAGAATGAGCAGTTCTTC. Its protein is CASAAAGGPKNEQFF.

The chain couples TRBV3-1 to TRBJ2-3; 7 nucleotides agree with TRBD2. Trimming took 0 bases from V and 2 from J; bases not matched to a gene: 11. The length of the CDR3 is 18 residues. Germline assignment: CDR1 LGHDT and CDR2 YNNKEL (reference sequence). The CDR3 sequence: CASSQDLAGAMLTDTQYF. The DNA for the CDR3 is TGTGCCAGCAGCCAAGATCTCGCGGGAGCGATGCTCACAGATACGCAGTATTTT.

The CDR3 here is CSARVWAGDNEQYF. As DNA, the CDR3 is TGCAGTGCTAGAGTCTGGGCAGGGGACAACGAGCAGTACTTC. The rearrangement uses TRBV20-1 and TRBJ2-7; the D gene is possibly TRBD1 (6 bases). The CDR3 runs 14 residues. Per the germline V gene, CDR1 is DFQATT and CDR2 is SNEGSKA (reference sequence). V was pared by 1 base and J by 5 bases, with 15 bases between.

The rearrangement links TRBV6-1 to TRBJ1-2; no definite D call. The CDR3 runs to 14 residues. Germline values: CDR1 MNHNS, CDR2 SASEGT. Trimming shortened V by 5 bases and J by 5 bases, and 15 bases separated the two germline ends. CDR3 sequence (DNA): TGTGCCAGCAGTATTACAGAAGGAAATTATGGCTACACCTTC. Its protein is CASSITEGNYGYTF.

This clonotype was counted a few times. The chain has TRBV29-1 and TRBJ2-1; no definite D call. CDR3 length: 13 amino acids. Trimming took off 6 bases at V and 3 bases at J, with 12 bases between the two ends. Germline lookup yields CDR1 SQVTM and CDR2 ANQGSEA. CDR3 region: CSVNFWLYNEQFF. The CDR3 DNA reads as TGCAGCGTGAACTTCTGGCTCTACAATGAGCAGTTCTTC.

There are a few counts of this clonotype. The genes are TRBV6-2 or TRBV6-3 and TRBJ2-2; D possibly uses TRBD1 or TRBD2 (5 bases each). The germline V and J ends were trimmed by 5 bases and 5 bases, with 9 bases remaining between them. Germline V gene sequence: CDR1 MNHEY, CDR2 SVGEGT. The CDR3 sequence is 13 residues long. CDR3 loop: CASSHWGTGELFF. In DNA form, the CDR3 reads TGTGCCAGCAGTCATTGGGGGACCGGGGAGCTGTTTTTT.

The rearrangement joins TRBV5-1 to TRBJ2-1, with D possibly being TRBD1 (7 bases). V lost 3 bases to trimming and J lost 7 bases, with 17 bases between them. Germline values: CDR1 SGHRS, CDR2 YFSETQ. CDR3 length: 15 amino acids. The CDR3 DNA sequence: TGCGCCAGCAGCTACCCGGAGGGGGCAGGGAATGAGCAGTTCTTC. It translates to CASSYPEGAGNEQFF.

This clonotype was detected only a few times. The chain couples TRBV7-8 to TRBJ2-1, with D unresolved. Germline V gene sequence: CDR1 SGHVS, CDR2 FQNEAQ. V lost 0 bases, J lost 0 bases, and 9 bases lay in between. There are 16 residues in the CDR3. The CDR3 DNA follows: TGTGCCAGCAGCTTAGCGCCAGCTCCCTCCTACAATGAGCAGTTCTTC. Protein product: CASSLAPAPSYNEQFF.

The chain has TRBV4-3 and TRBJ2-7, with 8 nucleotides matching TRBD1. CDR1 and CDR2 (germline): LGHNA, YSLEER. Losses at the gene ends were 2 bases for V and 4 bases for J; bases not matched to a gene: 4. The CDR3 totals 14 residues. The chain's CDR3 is CASSQTTGAYEQYF. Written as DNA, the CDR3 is TGCGCCAGCAGCCAAACGACAGGGGCATACGAGCAGTACTTC.

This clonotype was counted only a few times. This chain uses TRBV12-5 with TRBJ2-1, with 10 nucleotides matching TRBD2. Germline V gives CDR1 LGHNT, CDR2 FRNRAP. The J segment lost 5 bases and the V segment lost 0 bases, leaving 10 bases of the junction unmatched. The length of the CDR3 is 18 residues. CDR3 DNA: TGTGCTAGTGGTTTGGTTTACCCTACTAGCGGGGAGAACAATGAGCAGTTCTTC. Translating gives CASGLVYPTSGENNEQFF.